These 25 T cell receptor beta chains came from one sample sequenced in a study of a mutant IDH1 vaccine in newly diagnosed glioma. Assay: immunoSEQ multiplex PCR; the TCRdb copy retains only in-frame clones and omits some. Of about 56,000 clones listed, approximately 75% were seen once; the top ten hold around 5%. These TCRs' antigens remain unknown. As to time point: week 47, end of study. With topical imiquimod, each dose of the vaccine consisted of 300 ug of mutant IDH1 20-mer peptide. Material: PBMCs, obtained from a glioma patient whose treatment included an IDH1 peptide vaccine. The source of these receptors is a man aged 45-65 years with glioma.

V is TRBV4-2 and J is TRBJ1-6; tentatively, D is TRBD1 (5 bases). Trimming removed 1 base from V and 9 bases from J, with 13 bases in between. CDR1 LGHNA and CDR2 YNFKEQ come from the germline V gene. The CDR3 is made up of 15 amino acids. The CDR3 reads CASSQASGKTSPLHF. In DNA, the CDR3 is TGTGCCAGCAGCCAAGCGTCAGGGAAGACTTCACCCCTCCACTTT.

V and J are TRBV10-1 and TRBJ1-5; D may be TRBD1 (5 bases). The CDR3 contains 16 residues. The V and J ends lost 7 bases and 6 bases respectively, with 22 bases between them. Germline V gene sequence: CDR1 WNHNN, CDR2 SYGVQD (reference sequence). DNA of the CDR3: TGCGCCAGCAAACCCAGCAGGGATGAGGTTAGTCAGCCCCAGCATTTT. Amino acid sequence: CASKPSRDEVSQPQHF.

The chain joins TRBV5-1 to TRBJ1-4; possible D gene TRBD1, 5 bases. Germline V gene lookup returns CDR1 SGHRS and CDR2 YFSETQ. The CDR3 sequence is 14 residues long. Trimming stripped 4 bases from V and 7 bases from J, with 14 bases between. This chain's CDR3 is CASSPGQEGEKLFF. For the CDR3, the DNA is TGCGCCAGCAGCCCGGGGCAGGAGGGTGAAAAACTGTTTTTT.

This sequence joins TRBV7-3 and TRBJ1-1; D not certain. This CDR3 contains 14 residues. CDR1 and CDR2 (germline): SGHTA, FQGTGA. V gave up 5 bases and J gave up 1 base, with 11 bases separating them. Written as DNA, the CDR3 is TGTGCCAGCAGCCCCACAGATGCGAACACTGAAGCTTTCTTT. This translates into CASSPTDANTEAFF.

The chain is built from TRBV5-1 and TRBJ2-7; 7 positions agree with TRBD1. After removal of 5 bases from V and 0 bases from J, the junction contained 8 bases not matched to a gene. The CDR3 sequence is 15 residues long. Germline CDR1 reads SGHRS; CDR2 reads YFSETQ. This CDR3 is CASRRTRDSSYEQYF. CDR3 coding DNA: TGCGCCAGCAGACGTACCCGGGACAGCTCCTACGAGCAGTACTTC.

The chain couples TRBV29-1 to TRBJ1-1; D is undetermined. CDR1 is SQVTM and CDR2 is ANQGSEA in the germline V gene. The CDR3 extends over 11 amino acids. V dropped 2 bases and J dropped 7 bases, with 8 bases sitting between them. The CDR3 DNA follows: TGCAGCGTTGAAACGGGTTTTGAAGCTTTCTTT. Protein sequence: CSVETGFEAFF.

CDR3 DNA sequence: TGTGCCAGCTTGGCCCGGGTGAGTGAAGCTTTCTTT. Its translation: CASLARVSEAFF. The chain carries TRBV28 and TRBJ1-1; D ambiguous. Germline-derived CDR1 and CDR2 are MDHEN and SYDVKM. CDR3 size: 12 residues. Trimming pared 8 bases from V and 7 bases from J, leaving 14 bases between.

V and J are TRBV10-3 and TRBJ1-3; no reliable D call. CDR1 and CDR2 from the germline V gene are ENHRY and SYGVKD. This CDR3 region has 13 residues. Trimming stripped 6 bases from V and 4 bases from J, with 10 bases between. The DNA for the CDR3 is TGTGCCATCAGGCAAAGCCTCGGAAACACCATATATTTT. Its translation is CAIRQSLGNTIYF.

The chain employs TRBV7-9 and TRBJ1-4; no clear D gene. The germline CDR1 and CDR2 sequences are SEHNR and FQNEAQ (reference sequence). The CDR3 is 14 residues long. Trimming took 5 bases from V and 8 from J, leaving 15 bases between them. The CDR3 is CASSTALDGEKLFF. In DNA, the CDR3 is TGTGCCAGCAGCACGGCGCTGGACGGAGAAAAACTGTTTTTT. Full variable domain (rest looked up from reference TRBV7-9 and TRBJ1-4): DTGVSQNPRHKITKRGQNVTFRCDPISEHNRLYWYRQTLGQGPEFLTYFQNEAQLEKSRLLSDRFSAERPKGSFSTLEIQRTEQGDSAMYLCASSTALDGEKLFFGSGTQLSVL.

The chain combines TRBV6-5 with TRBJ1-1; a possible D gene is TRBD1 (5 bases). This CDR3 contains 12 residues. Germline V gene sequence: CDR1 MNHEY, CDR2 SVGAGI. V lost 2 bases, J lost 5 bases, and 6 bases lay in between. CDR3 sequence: CASSYEGTEAFF. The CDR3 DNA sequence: TGTGCCAGCAGTTACGAGGGGACTGAAGCTTTCTTT.

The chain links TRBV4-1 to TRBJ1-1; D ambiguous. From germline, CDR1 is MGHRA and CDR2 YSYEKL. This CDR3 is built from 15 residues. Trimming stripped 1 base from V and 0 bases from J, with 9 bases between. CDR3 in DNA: TGCGCCAGCAGCCAAGTCAGCCTATTGAACACTGAAGCTTTCTTT. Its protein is CASSQVSLLNTEAFF.

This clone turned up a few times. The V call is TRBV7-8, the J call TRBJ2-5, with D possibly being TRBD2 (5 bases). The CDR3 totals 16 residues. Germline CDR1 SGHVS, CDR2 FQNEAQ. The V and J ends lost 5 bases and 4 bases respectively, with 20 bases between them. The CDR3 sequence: CASSPKRTTTTETQYF. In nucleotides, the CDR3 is TGTGCCAGCAGCCCAAAGCGGACCACGACGACAGAGACCCAGTACTTC.

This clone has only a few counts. The CDR3 here is CASRRVSNQPQHF. CDR3 nucleotide sequence: TGTGCCAGCCGGAGGGTGAGCAATCAGCCCCAGCATTTT. The chain employs TRBV2 and TRBJ1-5; D call uncertain. CDR1 is SNHLY, CDR2 FYNNEI, per germline. Trimming pared 8 bases from V and 1 base from J, leaving 9 bases between. The CDR3 is 13 residues long.

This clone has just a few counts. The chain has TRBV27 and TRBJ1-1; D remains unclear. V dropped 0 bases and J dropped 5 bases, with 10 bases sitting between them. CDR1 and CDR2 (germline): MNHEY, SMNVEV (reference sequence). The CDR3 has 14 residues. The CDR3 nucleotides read TGTGCCAGCAGTTTATCGGTCATTAGGACTGAAGCTTTCTTT. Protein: CASSLSVIRTEAFF.

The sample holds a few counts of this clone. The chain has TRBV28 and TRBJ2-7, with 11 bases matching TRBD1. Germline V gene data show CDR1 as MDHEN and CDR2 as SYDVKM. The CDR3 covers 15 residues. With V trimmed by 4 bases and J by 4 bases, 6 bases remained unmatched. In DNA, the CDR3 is TGTGCCAGCAGTTCCCCCGGGACAGGGGGTTACGAGCAGTACTTC. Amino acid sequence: CASSSPGTGGYEQYF.

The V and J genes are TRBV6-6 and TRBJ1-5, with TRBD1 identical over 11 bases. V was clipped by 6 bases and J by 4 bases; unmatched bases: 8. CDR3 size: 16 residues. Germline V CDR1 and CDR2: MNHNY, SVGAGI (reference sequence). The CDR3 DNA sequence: TGTGCCAGCAGCCACCGGACAGGGGGCGGAAATCAGCCCCAGCATTTT. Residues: CASSHRTGGGNQPQHF.

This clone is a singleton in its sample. The DNA for the CDR3 is TGCGCCAGCAGCCTTGGCCCACAGACCCAGTACTTC. Its protein is CASSLGPQTQYF. This chain uses TRBV5-1 with TRBJ2-5; D is unclear. V dropped 4 bases and J dropped 6 bases, with 10 bases sitting between them. The CDR3 length is 12 residues. The V gene's germline CDR1 is SGHRS and CDR2 YFSETQ.

Here the CDR3 reads CASSGRGGSGELFF. CDR3 DNA sequence: TGTGCCAGCAGCGGGAGGGGGGGCTCCGGGGAGCTGTTTTTT. The rearrangement uses TRBV9 and TRBJ2-2; tentative D call: TRBD2 (7 bases). The length of the CDR3 is 14 residues. Germline V lookup: CDR1 SGDLS, CDR2 YYNGEE. V shed 3 bases and J shed 6 bases, with 12 bases lying between them.

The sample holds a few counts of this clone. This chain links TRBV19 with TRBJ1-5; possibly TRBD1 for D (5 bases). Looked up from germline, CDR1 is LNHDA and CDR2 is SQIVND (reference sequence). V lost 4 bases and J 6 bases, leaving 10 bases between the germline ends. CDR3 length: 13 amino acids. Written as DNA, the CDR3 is TGTGCCAGTAGTACGGGACGGGGTCAGCCCCAGCATTTT. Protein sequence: CASSTGRGQPQHF.

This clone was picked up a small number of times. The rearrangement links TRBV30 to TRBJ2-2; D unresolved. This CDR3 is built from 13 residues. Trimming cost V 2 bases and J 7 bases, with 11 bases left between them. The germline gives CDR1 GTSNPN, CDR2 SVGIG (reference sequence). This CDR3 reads CAWSRTRDGELFF. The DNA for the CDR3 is TGTGCCTGGAGTCGGACGCGTGACGGGGAGCTGTTTTTT.

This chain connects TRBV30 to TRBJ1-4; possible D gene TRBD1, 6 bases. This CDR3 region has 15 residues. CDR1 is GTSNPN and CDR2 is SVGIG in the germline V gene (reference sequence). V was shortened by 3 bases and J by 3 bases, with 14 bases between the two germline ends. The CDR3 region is CAWSQGRGANEKLFF. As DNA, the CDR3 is TGTGCCTGGAGCCAGGGGAGGGGAGCTAATGAAAAACTGTTTTTT.

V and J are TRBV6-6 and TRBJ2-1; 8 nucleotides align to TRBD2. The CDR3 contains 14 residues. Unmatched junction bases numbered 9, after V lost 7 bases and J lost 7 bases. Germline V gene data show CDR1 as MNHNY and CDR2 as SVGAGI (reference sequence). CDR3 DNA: TGTGCCAGCACTATCGGCGGGGGGACGAATGAGCAGTTCTTC. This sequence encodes CASTIGGGTNEQFF.

The CDR3 loop is CASSGEDRSYEQYF. DNA for the CDR3: TGTGCCAGCAGCGGGGAAGACAGGAGCTACGAGCAGTACTTC. This chain uses TRBV5-6 with TRBJ2-7; tentatively, D is TRBD1 (6 bases). V gave up 4 bases and J gave up 3 bases, with 14 bases separating them. This CDR3 has 14 amino acids. The V gene's germline CDR1 is SGHDT and CDR2 YYEEEE. The full variable domain, in which reference TRBV5-6 and TRBJ2-7 provide the parts outside the CDR3, is DAGVTQSPTHLIKTRGQQVTLRCSPKSGHDTVSWYQQALGQGPQFIFQYYEEEERQRGNFPDRFSGHQFPNYSSELNVNALLLGDSALYLCASSGEDRSYEQYFGPGTRLTVT.

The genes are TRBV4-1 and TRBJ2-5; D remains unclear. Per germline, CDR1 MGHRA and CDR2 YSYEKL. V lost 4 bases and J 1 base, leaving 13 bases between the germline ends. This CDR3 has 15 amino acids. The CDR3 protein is CASSPSPLPQETQYF. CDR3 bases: TGCGCCAGCAGCCCCTCCCCCCTCCCCCAAGAGACCCAGTACTTC.

CDR3 sequence reads: CAWSLTGTDNEQFF. The CDR3 bases are TGTGCCTGGAGTCTCACAGGGACGGACAATGAGCAGTTCTTC. The chain uses TRBV30 and TRBJ2-1, with D possibly matching TRBD1 (6 bases). The germline V gene encodes CDR1 GTSNPN and CDR2 SVGIG (reference sequence). The CDR3 is 14 amino acids. Trimming took 2 bases from V and 5 from J, leaving 13 bases between them.